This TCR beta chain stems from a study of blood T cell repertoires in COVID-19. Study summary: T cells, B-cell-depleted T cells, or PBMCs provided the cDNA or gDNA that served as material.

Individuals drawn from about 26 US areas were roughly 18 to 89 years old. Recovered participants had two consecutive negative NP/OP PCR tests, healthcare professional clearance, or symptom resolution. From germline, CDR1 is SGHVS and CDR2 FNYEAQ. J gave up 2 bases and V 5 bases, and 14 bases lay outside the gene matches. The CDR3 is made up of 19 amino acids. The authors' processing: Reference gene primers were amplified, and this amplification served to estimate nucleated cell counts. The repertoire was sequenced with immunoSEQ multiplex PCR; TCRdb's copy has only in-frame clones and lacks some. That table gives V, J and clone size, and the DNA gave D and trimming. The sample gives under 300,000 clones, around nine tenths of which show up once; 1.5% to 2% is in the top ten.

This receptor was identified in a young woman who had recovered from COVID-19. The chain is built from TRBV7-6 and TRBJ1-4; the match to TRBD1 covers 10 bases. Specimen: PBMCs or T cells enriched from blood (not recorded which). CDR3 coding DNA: TGTGCCAGCAGCCGAGACCCGGGACAGGGGAGATCTACTAATGAAAAACTGTTTTTT. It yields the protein CASSRDPGQGRSTNEKLFF.